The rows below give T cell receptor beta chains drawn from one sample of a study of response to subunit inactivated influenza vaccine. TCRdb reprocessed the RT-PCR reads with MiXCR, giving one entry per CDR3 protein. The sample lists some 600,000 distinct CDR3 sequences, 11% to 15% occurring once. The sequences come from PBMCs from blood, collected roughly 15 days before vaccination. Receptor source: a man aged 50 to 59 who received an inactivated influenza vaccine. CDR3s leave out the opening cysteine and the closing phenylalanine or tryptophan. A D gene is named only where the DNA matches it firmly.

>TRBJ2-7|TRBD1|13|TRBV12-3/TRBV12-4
ASSSTGVFSYEQY
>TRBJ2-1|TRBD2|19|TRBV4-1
ASSLVPVDIAEAGVDNEEF
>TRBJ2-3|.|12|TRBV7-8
ASSLVRLADTQY
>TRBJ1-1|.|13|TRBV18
ASSPQDRTYTEAF
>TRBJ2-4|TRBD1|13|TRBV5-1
ASSLRQGQGNIQY
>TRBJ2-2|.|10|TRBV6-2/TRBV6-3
ATRGITGELF
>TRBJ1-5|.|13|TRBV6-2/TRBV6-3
ASSYWGSSNQPQH
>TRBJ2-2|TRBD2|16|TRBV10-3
AISERPAGAPGTGELF
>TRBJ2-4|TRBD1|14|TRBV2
ASSDPGGLAKNIQY
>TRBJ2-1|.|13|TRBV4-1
ASSQEPSSYNEQF